This T cell receptor beta chain was found in a study of synovial regulatory T cells in juvenile arthritis (dated by TCRdb to about 2015). About the investigation overall: Among the sequenced patients, a few were classified as therapy-naive, methotrexate plus infliximab was given to one, methotrexate was given to 5 to 7, and treatment information was unavailable for one. The study compared the TCRbeta CDR3 repertoires of blood iaTreg cells, other blood Treg cells and synovial fluid Treg cells taken from matched patient samples. Effector T cell subsets were also sequenced in this cohort for comparisons, but the Treg dataset alone covers only blood and synovial fluid Treg cells. TCR repertoire comparisons included Treg and Teff subsets from under 14 JIA patients with active disease. Results and caveats for the whole study, not just this receptor: TCR diversity was lower in blood iaTreg cells than in other blood Treg cells, which is consistent with antigen-driven expansion. iaTreg TCR repertoires were largely private across patients and partially overlapped with synovial Teff and blood CPL repertoires. More CDR3 sequences were shared by synovial Treg cells with iaTreg cells than with other blood Treg cells, and a closer relation was confirmed by Chao-Jaccard similarity.

With respect to this clone: It lacks a known antigen.

CDR3 length: 11 amino acids, cysteine to phenylalanine. The DNA is unrecorded. From a lookup of the germline V gene, CDR1 and CDR2 are SQVTM and ANQGSEA. The library was built by means of the immunoSEQ multiplex PCR assay. TCRbeta CDR3 sequencing was carried out by Adaptive Biotechnologies. Processing in the source paper ran as follows. Repertoire similarity was assessed using the Chao-modified Jaccard index and the median clonotype overlap from 200 random subsamples at equal sample size. Similarity analyses used either productive nucleotide sequences or in silico-translated amino acid sequences. Hierarchical clustering with single linkage and t-SNE based on Chao-modified Jaccard distances were applied for the comparison of repertoires. Repertoire diversity was measured with the Renyi index after sample size normalisation across a range of alpha values. The immuneACCESS repertoire file appears here via TCRdb, limited to in-frame rearrangements. These files lack a portion of the clones; in checked studies, under half of the deficit traces to unresolved V genes, and the cause of the others is not known. The V and J calls and the clone size are those of that table, but D and trimming were determined from the DNA. This sample's table carries 7,500 to 10,000 clones. The top ten hold 0.35% of the sample.

The donors for the TCR repertoire analysis were around 11 juvenile idiopathic arthritis patients with active disease who had not reached inactive disease, of whom 3 were polyarticular and 8 were oligoarticular. The median age of the TCR-sequenced patients was less than 13 years (range roughly 2.4-25), and their median disease duration was roughly 7 years (range 0.2-19.1). Samples for TCR repertoire analysis were collected at two centres in Italy. Peripheral blood mononuclear cells were separated on a Histopaque-1077 density gradient and then cryopreserved in around 90% FCS with 10% DMSO. The TCR sequence derives from a donor younger than 35 with juvenile idiopathic arthritis. This chain is built from TRBV29-1 and TRBJ1-2; TCRdb reports TRBD1, a call that lacks DNA to check it against. The material sequenced was Treg cells from blood. Reading the label with the study, this specimen's cell subset or site is: remaining (HLA-DR-negative) circulating blood Treg cells. The CDR3 reads as follows: CSVGTTYGYTF. With all but the CDR3 taken from the reference TRBV29-1 and TRBJ1-2 genes, the full variable domain is: SAVISQKPSRDICQRGTSLTIQCQVDSQVTMMFWYRQQPGQSLTLIATANQGSEATYESGFVIDKFPISRPNLTFSTLTVSNMSPEDSSIYLCSVGTTYGYTFGSGTRLTVV.